What follows describes a single TCR beta chain. Clones were sequenced by immunoSEQ multiplex PCR, and TCRdb holds only the in-frame ones, with some missing. The sample has roughly 64,000 clones, roughly 80% seen once. With 5 bases removed from V and 4 bases from J, the gap between germline ends came to 18 bases. This CDR3 has 16 amino acids. Looked up from germline, CDR1 is SGHTA and CDR2 is FQGNSA. The data are from a study of OX40 agonist ivuxolimab in advanced cancers. On the study more broadly: Ivuxolimab doses were 0.01, 0.1, 0.3, 1.5, 3 or 10 mg/kg every 2 weeks.

The sequencing used CD4+ or CD8+ T cells sorted from blood, collected in a trial of the OX40 agonist ivuxolimab. The V call is TRBV7-2, the J call TRBJ2-1, with a possible D match to TRBD2 (6 bases). The sequence was collected from an adult with an advanced solid tumor such as melanoma, head and neck, liver or kidney cancer. As DNA, the CDR3 is TGTGCCAGCAGCCCGCCCAACGGAGGGTCGTACAATGAGCAGTTCTTC. Amino acids: CASSPPNGGSYNEQFF.